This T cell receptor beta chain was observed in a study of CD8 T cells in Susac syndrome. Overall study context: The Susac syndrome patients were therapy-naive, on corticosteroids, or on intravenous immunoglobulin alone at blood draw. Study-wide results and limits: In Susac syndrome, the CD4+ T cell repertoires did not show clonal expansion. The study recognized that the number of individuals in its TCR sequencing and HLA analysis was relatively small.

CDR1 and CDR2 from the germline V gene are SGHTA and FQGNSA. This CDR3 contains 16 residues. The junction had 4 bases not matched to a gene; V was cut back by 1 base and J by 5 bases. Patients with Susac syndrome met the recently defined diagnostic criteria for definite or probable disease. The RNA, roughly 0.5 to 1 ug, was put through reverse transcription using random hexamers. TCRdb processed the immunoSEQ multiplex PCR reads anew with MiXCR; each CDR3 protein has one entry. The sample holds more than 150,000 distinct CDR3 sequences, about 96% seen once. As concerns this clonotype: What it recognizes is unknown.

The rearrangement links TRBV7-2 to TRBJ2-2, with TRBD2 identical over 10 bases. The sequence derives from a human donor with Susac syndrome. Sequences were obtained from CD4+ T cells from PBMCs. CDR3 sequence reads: CASSLGAGGSTGELFF. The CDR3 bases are TGTGCCAGCAGCTTAGGAGCGGGAGGGAGTACCGGGGAGCTGTTTTTT.